The sequence of this T cell receptor beta chain was determined in a study of Graves' ophthalmopathy and Graves' hyperthyroidism. Trimming removed 10 bases from V and 5 bases from J, with 12 bases in between. Germline-derived CDR1 and CDR2 are SGHAT and FQNNGV. CDR3 length: 11 residues. The study's findings and limits: Blood shared most expanded thyroid clonotypes above 0.001 frequency. A model of 13 signatures distinguished ophthalmopathy from stable hyperthyroidism at under 90% sensitivity and approximately 81% specificity.

Aged 18 to 65, hyperthyroidism patients had new diagnoses of under 2 months' duration. Exclusion applied to patients with other autoimmune diseases, uncontrolled infections, pregnancy or lactation. Beta-chain TCR CDR3 regions were amplified from RNA transcripts. Following a first-round RT-PCR that used HTBI primers, a second-round multiplex PCR was carried out. TCRdb redid the calling of the multiplex PCR reads with MiXCR, one entry per CDR3 protein. This table holds over a million distinct CDR3 sequences, 36% found once. A remark on this clonotype: Antigen specificity is unknown.

The chain couples TRBV11-2 to TRBJ2-7, with D possibly matching TRBD1 (5 bases). Sequencing was carried out using peripheral blood or thyroid tissue (not recorded which). The clonotype was recovered from an adult man with Graves' hyperthyroidism. The CDR3 bases are TGTGCCACCACCAGGGCTAACGAGCAGTACTTC. Translating gives CATTRANEQYF.